These T cell receptor beta chains were read from a single sample in a study of T cells after posttransplantation cyclophosphamide. TCRdb's copy holds only in-frame clones and misses some; the assay was immunoSEQ multiplex PCR. This table has roughly 21,000 clones, 86% appearing once. The sequences come from PBMCs, collected approximately 360 days after allogeneic stem cell transplant with calcineurin inhibitor and methotrexate. The receptors stem from a female patient in her 30s who received an allogeneic stem cell transplant from an unrelated donor, was CMV-positive, and had acute and chronic GVHD. Some T cells may be provided by the graft donor. Both conserved end residues are part of each CDR3. Fields, in order: clone size, V gene, J gene, D gene, CDR3 DNA, CDR3 protein. A D gene is named only where the DNA matches it firmly. Only some rows state a clone size, as once, few, many or a class for expanded clones.

clone_size: once
v_call: TRBV18
j_call: TRBJ2-5
d_call: NA
cdr3_nt: TGTGCCAGCTCACCAAGGACTCGAGAGACCCAGTACTTC
cdr3_aa: CASSPRTRETQYF

clone_size: NA
v_call: TRBV5-1
j_call: TRBJ2-3
d_call: TRBD2
cdr3_nt: TGCGCCAGCAGCCCCCGACTAGCGGGAGCCACAGATACGCAGTATTTT
cdr3_aa: CASSPRLAGATDTQYF

clone_size: NA
v_call: TRBV7-2
j_call: TRBJ2-1
d_call: TRBD2
cdr3_nt: TGTGCCAGCAGCTCCGTGGCGGGGGGATACGAGCAGTTCTTC
cdr3_aa: CASSSVAGGYEQFF

clone_size: NA
v_call: TRBV7-9
j_call: TRBJ2-5
d_call: NA
cdr3_nt: TGTGCCAGCAGCTTATTTAGGGGAGGTGACGAGACCCAGTACTTC
cdr3_aa: CASSLFRGGDETQYF

clone_size: NA
v_call: TRBV9
j_call: TRBJ1-1
d_call: NA
cdr3_nt: TGTGCCAGCAGCGCCCTGACAGCCACCACTGAAGCTTTCTTT
cdr3_aa: CASSALTATTEAFF

clone_size: NA
v_call: TRBV27
j_call: TRBJ2-3
d_call: TRBD2
cdr3_nt: TGTGCCAGCAGTTTCCCTAGCGGGGGTACGCAGTATTTT
cdr3_aa: CASSFPSGGTQYF

clone_size: NA
v_call: TRBV9
j_call: TRBJ1-5
d_call: NA
cdr3_nt: TGTGCCAGCAGCGTAGGGATTGGGGGGGGCTATGTCAATCAGCCCCAGCATTTT
cdr3_aa: CASSVGIGGGYVNQPQHF

clone_size: medium-sized
v_call: TRBV21-1
j_call: TRBJ1-3
d_call: NA
cdr3_nt: TGTGCCAGAGAGCACATACAGTGCTCTGGAAACACCATATATTTT
cdr3_aa: CAREHIQCSGNTIYF

clone_size: NA
v_call: TRBV7-2
j_call: TRBJ2-2
d_call: NA
cdr3_nt: TGTGCCAGCAGCGGCAGGTTGGCTGGGGAGCTGTTTTTT
cdr3_aa: CASSGRLAGELFF

clone_size: NA
v_call: TRBV10-1
j_call: TRBJ1-1
d_call: NA
cdr3_nt: TGCGCCAGCAGTTCCCAAACTCAGGGGCCAGGCGGAGCTTTCTTT
cdr3_aa: CASSSQTQGPGGAFF

clone_size: NA
v_call: TRBV5-1
j_call: TRBJ2-2
d_call: NA
cdr3_nt: TGCGCCAGCAGCTTGGGCCAGGGGAGTGCCGGGGAGCTGTTTTTT
cdr3_aa: CASSLGQGSAGELFF

clone_size: NA
v_call: TRBV2
j_call: TRBJ2-7
d_call: TRBD2
cdr3_nt: TGTGCCAGCAGGGGACTAGCCTACGAGCAGTACTTC
cdr3_aa: CASRGLAYEQYF

clone_size: NA
v_call: TRBV16
j_call: TRBJ2-7
d_call: NA
cdr3_nt: TGTGCCAGCGCCTGGAGGGAAACCCACGAGCAGTACTTC
cdr3_aa: CASAWRETHEQYF

clone_size: NA
v_call: TRBV19
j_call: TRBJ2-3
d_call: NA
cdr3_nt: TGTGCCTGCAACAGCCTAAGCACAGATACGCAGTATTTT
cdr3_aa: CACNSLSTDTQYF

clone_size: few
v_call: TRBV7-2
j_call: TRBJ2-7
d_call: NA
cdr3_nt: TGTGCCAGCAGCCCCGCCGGCGAGCAGTACTTC
cdr3_aa: CASSPAGEQYF

clone_size: NA
v_call: TRBV7-9
j_call: TRBJ2-7
d_call: TRBD2
cdr3_nt: TGTGCCAGCAGCTCTTACCAGCGGGGTGCCTACGAGCAGTACTTC
cdr3_aa: CASSSYQRGAYEQYF